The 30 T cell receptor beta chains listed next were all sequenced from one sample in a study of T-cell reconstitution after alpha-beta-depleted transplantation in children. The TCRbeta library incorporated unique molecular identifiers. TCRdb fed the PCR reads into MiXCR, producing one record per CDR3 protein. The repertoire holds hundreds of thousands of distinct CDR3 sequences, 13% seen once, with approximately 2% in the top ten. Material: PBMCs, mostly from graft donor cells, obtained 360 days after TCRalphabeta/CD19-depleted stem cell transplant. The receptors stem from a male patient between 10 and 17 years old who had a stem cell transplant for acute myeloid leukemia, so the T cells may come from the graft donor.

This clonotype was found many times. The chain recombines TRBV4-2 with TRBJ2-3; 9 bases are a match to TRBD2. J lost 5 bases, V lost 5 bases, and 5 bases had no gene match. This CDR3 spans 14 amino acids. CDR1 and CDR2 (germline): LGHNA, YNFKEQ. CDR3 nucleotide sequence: TGTGCCAGCAGCAGCCGCGGGGGGGAAGATACGCAGTATTTT. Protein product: CASSSRGGEDTQYF.

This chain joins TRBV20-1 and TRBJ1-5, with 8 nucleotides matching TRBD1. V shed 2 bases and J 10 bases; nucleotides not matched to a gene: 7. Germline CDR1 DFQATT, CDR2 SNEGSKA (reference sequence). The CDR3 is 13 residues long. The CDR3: CSARPPGQDPQHF. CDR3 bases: TGCAGTGCTAGACCTCCGGGACAGGATCCCCAGCATTTT.

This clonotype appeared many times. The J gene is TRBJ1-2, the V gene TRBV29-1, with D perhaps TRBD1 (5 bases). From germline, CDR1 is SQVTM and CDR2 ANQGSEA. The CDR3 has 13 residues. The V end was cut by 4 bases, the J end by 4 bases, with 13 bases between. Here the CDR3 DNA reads TGCAGCGTTGGGTCGGGTGGGGGCTATGGCTACACCTTC. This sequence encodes CSVGSGGGYGYTF.

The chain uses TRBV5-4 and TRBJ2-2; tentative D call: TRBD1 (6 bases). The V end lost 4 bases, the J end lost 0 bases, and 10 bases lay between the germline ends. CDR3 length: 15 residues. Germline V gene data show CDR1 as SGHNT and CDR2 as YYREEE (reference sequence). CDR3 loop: CASSPKGANTGELFF. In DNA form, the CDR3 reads TGTGCCAGCAGCCCGAAGGGGGCGAACACCGGGGAGCTGTTTTTT.

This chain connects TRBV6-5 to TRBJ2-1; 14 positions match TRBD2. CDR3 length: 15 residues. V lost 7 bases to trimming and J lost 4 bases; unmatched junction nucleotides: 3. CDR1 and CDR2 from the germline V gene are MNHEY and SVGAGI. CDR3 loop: CASKTSGGVYNEQFF. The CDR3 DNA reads TGTGCCAGCAAGACTAGCGGGGGGGTATACAATGAGCAGTTCTTC.

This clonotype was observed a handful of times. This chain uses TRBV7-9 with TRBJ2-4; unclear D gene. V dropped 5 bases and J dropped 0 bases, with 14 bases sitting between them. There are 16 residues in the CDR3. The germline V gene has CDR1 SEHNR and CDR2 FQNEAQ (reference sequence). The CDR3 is CASSPVPPIAKNIQYF. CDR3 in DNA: TGTGCCAGCAGCCCCGTGCCCCCTATAGCCAAAAACATTCAGTACTTC.

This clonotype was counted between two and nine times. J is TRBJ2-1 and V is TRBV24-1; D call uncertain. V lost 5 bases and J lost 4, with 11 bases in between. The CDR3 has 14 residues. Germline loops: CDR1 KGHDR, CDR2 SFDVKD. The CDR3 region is CATSATWGYNEQFF. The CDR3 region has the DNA TGTGCCACCAGTGCCACCTGGGGTTACAATGAGCAGTTCTTC.

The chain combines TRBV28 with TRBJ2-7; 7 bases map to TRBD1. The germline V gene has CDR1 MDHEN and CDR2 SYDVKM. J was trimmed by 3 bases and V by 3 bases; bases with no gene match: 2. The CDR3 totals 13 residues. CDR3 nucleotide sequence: TGTGCCAGCAGTTTGAGGGGGCTCTACGAGCAGTACTTC. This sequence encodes CASSLRGLYEQYF.

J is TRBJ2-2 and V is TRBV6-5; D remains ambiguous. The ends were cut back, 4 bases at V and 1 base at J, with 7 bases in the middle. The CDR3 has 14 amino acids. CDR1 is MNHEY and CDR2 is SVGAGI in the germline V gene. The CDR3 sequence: CASSFSRNTGELFF. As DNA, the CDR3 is TGTGCCAGCAGTTTTTCCAGGAACACCGGGGAGCTGTTTTTT.

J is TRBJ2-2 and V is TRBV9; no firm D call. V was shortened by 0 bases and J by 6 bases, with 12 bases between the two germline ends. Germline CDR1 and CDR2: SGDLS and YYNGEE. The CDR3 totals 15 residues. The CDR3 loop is CASSVVGVHAGELFF. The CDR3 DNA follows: TGTGCCAGCAGCGTAGTCGGCGTTCACGCCGGGGAGCTGTTTTTT.

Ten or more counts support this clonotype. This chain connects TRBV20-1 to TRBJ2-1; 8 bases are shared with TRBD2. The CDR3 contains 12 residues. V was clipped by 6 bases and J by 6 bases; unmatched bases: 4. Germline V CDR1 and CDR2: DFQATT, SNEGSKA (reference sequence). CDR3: CSALRGGNEQFF. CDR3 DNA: TGCAGTGCGCTTCGGGGGGGCAATGAGCAGTTCTTC.

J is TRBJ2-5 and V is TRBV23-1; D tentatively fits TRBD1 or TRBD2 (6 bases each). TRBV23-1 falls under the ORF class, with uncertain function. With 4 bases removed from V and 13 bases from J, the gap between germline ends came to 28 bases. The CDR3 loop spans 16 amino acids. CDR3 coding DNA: TGCGCCAGCAGTCCACCCAAACCCAGGAGGGGGGCATTATTGTACTTC. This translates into CASSPPKPRRGALLYF.

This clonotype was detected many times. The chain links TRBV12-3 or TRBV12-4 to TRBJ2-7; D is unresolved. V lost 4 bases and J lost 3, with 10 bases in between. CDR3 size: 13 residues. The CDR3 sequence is CASSSPLIYEQYF. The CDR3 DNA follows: TGTGCCAGCAGTTCCCCCCTCATCTACGAGCAGTACTTC.

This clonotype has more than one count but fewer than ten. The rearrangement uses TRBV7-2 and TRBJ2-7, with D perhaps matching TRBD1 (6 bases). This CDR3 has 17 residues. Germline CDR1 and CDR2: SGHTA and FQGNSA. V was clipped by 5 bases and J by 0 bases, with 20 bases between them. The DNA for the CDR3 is TGTGCCAGCAGCCCCCTCCCCCCAGGGGCCCCCTCCTACGAGCAGTACTTC. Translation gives CASSPLPPGAPSYEQYF.

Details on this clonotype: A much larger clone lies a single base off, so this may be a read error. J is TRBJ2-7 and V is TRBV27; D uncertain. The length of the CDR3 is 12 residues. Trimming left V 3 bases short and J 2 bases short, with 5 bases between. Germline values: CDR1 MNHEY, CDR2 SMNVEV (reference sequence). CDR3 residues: CASSFTPYEQYF. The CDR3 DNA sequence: TGTGCCAGCAGTTTTACTCCCTACGAGCAGTACTTC.

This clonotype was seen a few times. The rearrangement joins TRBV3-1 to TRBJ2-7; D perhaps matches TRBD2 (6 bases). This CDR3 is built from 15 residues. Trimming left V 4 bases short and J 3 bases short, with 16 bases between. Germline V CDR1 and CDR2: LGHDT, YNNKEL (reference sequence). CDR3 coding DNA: TGTGCCAGCAGCCGCCAACTGGAGGGTCGCTACGAGCAGTACTTC. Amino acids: CASSRQLEGRYEQYF.

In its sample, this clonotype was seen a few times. This chain's CDR3 is CASSLEPSRDEQYF. CDR3 DNA: TGTGCCAGCAGCTTAGAGCCTAGCAGGGACGAGCAGTACTTC. This chain joins TRBV7-2 and TRBJ2-7, with D perhaps being TRBD1 or TRBD2 (5 bases each). Between the trimmed V and J ends, which lost 1 base and 5 bases, there was a span of 12 bases. Germline loops: CDR1 SGHTA, CDR2 FQGNSA. The CDR3 is 14 amino acids. The full variable domain, in which reference TRBV7-2 and TRBJ2-7 provide the parts outside the CDR3, is GAGVSQSPSNKVTEKGKDVELRCDPISGHTALYWYRQSLGQGLEFLIYFQGNSAPDKSGLPSDRFSAERTGGSVSTLTIQRTQQEDSAVYLCASSLEPSRDEQYFGPGTRLTVT.

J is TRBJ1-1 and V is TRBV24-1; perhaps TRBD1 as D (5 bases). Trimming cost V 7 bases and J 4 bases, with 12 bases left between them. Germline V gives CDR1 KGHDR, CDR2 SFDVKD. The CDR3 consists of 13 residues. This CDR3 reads CATRTSGGTEAFF. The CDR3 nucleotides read TGTGCCACCAGGACCTCCGGGGGCACTGAAGCTTTCTTT.

CDR3 nucleotide sequence: TGTGCCAGCACTCAGGGGTCCTTTTACGAGCAGTACTTC. Protein sequence: CASTQGSFYEQYF. This chain uses TRBV7-2 with TRBJ2-7, with D possibly matching TRBD1 (6 bases). The ends were cut back, 7 bases at V and 4 bases at J, with 14 bases in the middle. Germline V gene sequence: CDR1 SGHTA, CDR2 FQGNSA. The CDR3 contains 13 residues.

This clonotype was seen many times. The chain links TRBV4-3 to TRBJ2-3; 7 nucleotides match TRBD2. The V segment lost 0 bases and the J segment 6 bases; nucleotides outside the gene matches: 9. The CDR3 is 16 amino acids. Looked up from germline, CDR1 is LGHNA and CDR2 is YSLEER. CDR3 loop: CASSQDDPAGKDTQYF. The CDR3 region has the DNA TGCGCCAGCAGCCAAGATGATCCAGCGGGAAAGGATACGCAGTATTTT.

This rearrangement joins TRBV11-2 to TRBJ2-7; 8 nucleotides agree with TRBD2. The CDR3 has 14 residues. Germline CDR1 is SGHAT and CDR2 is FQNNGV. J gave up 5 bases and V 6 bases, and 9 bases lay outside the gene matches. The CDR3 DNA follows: TGTGCCAGCAGTGACCGACTAGCGCTCGACGAGCAGTACTTC. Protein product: CASSDRLALDEQYF.

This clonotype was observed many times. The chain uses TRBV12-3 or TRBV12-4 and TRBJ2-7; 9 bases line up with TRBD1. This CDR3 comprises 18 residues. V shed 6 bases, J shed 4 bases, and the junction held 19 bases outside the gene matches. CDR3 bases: TGTGCCAGCAGCCATTTAATCCCGGGACAGGGTAAAGAGTACGAGCAGTACTTC. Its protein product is CASSHLIPGQGKEYEQYF.

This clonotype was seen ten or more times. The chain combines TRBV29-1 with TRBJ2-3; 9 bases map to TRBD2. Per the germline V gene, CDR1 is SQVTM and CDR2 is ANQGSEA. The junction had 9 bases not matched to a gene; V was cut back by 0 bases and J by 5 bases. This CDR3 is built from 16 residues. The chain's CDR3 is CSVEEGGTSLGDTQYF. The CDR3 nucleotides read TGCAGCGTTGAAGAAGGTGGGACTAGCTTGGGAGATACGCAGTATTTT.

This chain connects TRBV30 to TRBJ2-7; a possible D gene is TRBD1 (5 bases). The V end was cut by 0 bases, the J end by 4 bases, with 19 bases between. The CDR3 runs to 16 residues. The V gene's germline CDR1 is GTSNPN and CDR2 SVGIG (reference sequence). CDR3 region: CAWSVLTAARFYEQYF. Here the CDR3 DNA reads TGTGCCTGGAGTGTACTGACAGCAGCTCGTTTTTACGAGCAGTACTTC.

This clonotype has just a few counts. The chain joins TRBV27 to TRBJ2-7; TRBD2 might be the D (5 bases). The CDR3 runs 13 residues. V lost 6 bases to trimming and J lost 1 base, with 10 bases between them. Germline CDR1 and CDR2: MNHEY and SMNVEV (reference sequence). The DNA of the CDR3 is TGTGCCAGCAGGGGGTCGGGGTCCTACGAGCAGTACTTC. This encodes CASRGSGSYEQYF.

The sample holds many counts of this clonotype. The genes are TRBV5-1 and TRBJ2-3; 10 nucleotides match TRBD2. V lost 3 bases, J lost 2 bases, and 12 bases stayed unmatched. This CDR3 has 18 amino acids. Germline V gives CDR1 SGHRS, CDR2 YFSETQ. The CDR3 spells CASSSSTFSGRLTDTQYF. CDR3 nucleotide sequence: TGCGCCAGCAGCTCTTCGACATTTAGCGGGAGGCTCACAGATACGCAGTATTTT.

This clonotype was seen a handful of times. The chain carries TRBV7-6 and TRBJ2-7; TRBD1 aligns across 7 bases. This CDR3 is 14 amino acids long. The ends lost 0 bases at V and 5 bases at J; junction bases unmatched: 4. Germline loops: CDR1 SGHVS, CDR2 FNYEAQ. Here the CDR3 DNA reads TGTGCCAGCAGCTTAGCACAGGGGAGCAACGAGCAGTACTTC. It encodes CASSLAQGSNEQYF. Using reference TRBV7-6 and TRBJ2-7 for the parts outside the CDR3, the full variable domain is GAGVSQSPRYKVTKRGQDVALRCDPISGHVSLYWYRQALGQGPEFLTYFNYEAQQDKSGLPNDRFSAERPEGSISTLTIQRTEQRDSAMYRCASSLAQGSNEQYFGPGTRLTVT.

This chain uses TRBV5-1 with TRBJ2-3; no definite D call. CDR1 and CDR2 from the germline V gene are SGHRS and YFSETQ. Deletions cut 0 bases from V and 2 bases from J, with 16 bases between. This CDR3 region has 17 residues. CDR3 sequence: CASSLGAPGSVTDTQYF. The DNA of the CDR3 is TGCGCCAGCAGCTTGGGGGCCCCGGGTAGTGTCACAGATACGCAGTATTTT. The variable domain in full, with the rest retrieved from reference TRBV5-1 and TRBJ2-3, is KAGVTQTPRYLIKTRGQQVTLSCSPISGHRSVSWYQQTPGQGLQFLFEYFSETQRNKGNFPGRFSGRQFSNSRSEMNVSTLELGDSALYLCASSLGAPGSVTDTQYFGPGTRLTVL.

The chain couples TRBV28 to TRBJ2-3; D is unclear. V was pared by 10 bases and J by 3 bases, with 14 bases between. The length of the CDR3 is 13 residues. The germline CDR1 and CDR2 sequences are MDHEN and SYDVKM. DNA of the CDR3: TGTGCCACCGAGGCAGGAAGGACAGATACGCAGTATTTT. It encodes CATEAGRTDTQYF.

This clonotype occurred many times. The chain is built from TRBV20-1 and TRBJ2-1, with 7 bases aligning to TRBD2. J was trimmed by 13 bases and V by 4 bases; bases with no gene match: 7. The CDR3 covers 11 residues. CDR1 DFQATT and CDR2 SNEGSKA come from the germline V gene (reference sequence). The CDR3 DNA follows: TGCAGTGCTACCAGCGGGAAGGGTCAGTTCTTC. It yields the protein CSATSGKGQFF.